Below, 5 T cell receptor beta chains from the same sample are listed, as sequenced in a study of OX40 agonist ivuxolimab in advanced cancers. Here immunoSEQ multiplex PCR was the method, and the copy in TCRdb shows in-frame clones only, minus some. The sample has 70,000 to 95,000 clones, approximately 86% seen once. The sample here was CD4+ or CD8+ T cells sorted from blood, taken in a trial of the OX40 agonist ivuxolimab. All receptors derive from an adult with an advanced solid tumor such as melanoma, head and neck, liver or kidney cancer.

V and J are TRBV7-3 and TRBJ2-2, with 7 nucleotides matching TRBD1. The CDR3 has 13 amino acids. V lost 7 bases, J lost 7 bases, and 6 bases stayed unmatched. Germline loops: CDR1 SGHTA, CDR2 FQGTGA. CDR3 nucleotides: TGTGCCAGCACAACAACAGGGGTCGGGGAGCTGTTTTTT. Translated: CASTTTGVGELFF.

This clone has more than one count but fewer than ten. The V call is TRBV5-1, the J call TRBJ1-1; D is unresolved. Germline CDR1 and CDR2: SGHRS and YFSETQ. The CDR3 spans 14 residues. Trimming stripped 1 base from V and 5 bases from J, with 12 bases between. The CDR3: CASSLSRELTEAFF. The CDR3 DNA sequence: TGCGCCAGCAGCTTGTCTCGGGAATTAACTGAAGCTTTCTTT.

This clone was found once. The chain uses TRBV11-3 and TRBJ2-3, with D unclear. Trimming left V 6 bases short and J 4 bases short, with 17 bases between. Germline V gives CDR1 SGHNT, CDR2 YENEEA. This CDR3 region has 15 residues. CDR3 in DNA: TGTGCCAGCAGTAAGACGGGTGAAAGGGCAGATACGCAGTATTTT. Its translation is CASSKTGERADTQYF.

A single count supports this clone. The chain couples TRBV15 to TRBJ2-7, with 9 bases identical to TRBD1. Per germline, CDR1 LNHNV and CDR2 YYDKDF (reference sequence). This CDR3 spans 16 amino acids. Germline trimming cut 0 bases from V and 0 bases from J; bases unmatched to any gene: 3. This CDR3 is CATSRDVDRGSYEQYF. The DNA of the CDR3 is TGTGCCACCAGCAGAGATGTGGACAGGGGCTCCTACGAGCAGTACTTC.

The chain recombines TRBV11-2 with TRBJ2-1; tentative D call: TRBD1 (5 bases). Trimming removed 3 bases at V and 4 bases at J, with 10 bases between. CDR3 size: 14 residues. The V gene's germline CDR1 is SGHAT and CDR2 FQNNGV. The CDR3 nucleotides are TGTGCCAGCAGCTTGGCAGGGCTTTACAATGAGCAGTTCTTC. Translated, it gives CASSLAGLYNEQFF.